Here is one T cell receptor beta chain with its context. Those who participated ranged in age from about 18 to 89 years and resided in around 22 US areas. Participants' reported clinical history set cohort assignment. This entry belongs to a study of blood T cell repertoires in COVID-19. In the authors' methods: It was from reference gene primer amplification that nucleated cell counts were estimated. Libraries were prepared by immunoSEQ multiplex PCR; TCRdb keeps only in-frame clonotypes and omits some of them. V and J calls and clone size follow that table, whereas D and trimming were derived from the DNA. This repertoire shows roughly 230,000 clones, about nine tenths found once; its top ten account for 3% to 4%. This TCR derives from a woman in her 30s with acute COVID-19. Sample: PBMCs or T cells enriched from blood (not recorded which).

For the CDR3, the DNA is TGCGCCAGCAGCCAAGTTGCCAGATCCTACGAGCAGTACTTC. Translated: CASSQVARSYEQYF. The chain is built from TRBV4-1 and TRBJ2-7; D is uncertain. Trimming left V 1 base short and J 1 base short, with 8 bases between. The CDR3 is 14 amino acids. The germline gives CDR1 MGHRA, CDR2 YSYEKL.